These T cell receptor beta chains were read from a single sample in a study of beta chain features in type 1 diabetes. Assay: immunoSEQ multiplex PCR; the TCRdb copy retains only in-frame clones and omits some. The sample consists of around 690,000 clones, roughly 12% of them appearing once. The sequenced sample consisted of naive CD4+ T cells from blood. The receptors were sampled from a man younger than 45 with type 1 diabetes. Both conserved end residues are part of each CDR3. Each record gives: clone size, V gene, CDR3 protein. Clone size, where shown, is once, few, many, or a class for clones that have expanded.

clone_size: few
v_call: TRBV6-4
cdr3_aa: CASSVDRANTEAFF

clone_size: few
v_call: TRBV18
cdr3_aa: CASSPSTERADIQYF

clone_size: NA
v_call: TRBV5-6
cdr3_aa: CASSLVETQYF

clone_size: once
v_call: TRBV2
cdr3_aa: CARGYYSNSPLHF

clone_size: few
v_call: TRBV11-2
cdr3_aa: CASSPLGNTQYF

clone_size: few
v_call: TRBV30
cdr3_aa: CACRTGLFNEKLFF

clone_size: NA
v_call: TRBV12-5
cdr3_aa: CASGLADRGLQDTQYF

clone_size: few
v_call: TRBV20-1
cdr3_aa: CSASGQGQRWF

clone_size: NA
v_call: TRBV5-1
cdr3_aa: CASSLERGGELFF

clone_size: few
v_call: TRBV4-2
cdr3_aa: CASSQDRGRATEAFF

clone_size: few
v_call: TRBV2
cdr3_aa: CASSGTGESQPQHF

clone_size: NA
v_call: TRBV7-9
cdr3_aa: CASSLRAASYEQYF

clone_size: NA
v_call: TRBV11-1
cdr3_aa: CASSFFRYDNEQFF

clone_size: NA
v_call: TRBV9
cdr3_aa: CASSAFSGGDYEQYF

clone_size: NA
v_call: TRBV28
cdr3_aa: CASSGSGSYEQYF

clone_size: NA
v_call: TRBV9
cdr3_aa: CASSVGTGEINSPLHF

clone_size: few
v_call: TRBV6-5
cdr3_aa: CASSYSGTGDTEAFF

clone_size: NA
v_call: TRBV21-1
cdr3_aa: CASNEMPQYF

clone_size: NA
v_call: TRBV30
cdr3_aa: CAWRNRGPGAGANVLTF

clone_size: NA
v_call: TRBV5-1
cdr3_aa: CASSLAWGSRAEKNTEAFF

clone_size: NA
v_call: TRBV29-1
cdr3_aa: CSVATGIYTEAFF

clone_size: NA
v_call: TRBV7-7
cdr3_aa: CASSPGWANEQFF

clone_size: NA
v_call: TRBV5-8
cdr3_aa: CASSLAVRETQYF

clone_size: NA
v_call: TRBV19
cdr3_aa: CASSSARDVEQYF

clone_size: NA
v_call: TRBV19
cdr3_aa: CATTQNTGELFF

clone_size: few
v_call: TRBV4-3
cdr3_aa: CASSHQDRYNEQFF

clone_size: NA
v_call: TRBV7-3
cdr3_aa: CASSSGTQETQYF

clone_size: few
v_call: TRBV10-3
cdr3_aa: CAISAAGGPADTQYF

clone_size: few
v_call: TRBV2
cdr3_aa: CASSEARGTQYF

clone_size: few
v_call: TRBV5-1
cdr3_aa: CASSWGRGSGAASSYNEQFF

clone_size: NA
v_call: TRBV9
cdr3_aa: CASSVDGTVNTGELFF

clone_size: few
v_call: TRBV14
cdr3_aa: CASSQLWDGLYGYTF

clone_size: NA
v_call: TRBV6-5
cdr3_aa: CASTPAGRIAYEQYF

clone_size: few
v_call: TRBV28
cdr3_aa: CASSSRQAKEQFF

clone_size: NA
v_call: TRBV7-2
cdr3_aa: CASSPSFQRGSSYEQYF

clone_size: few
v_call: TRBV9
cdr3_aa: CASSQGFQPQHF

clone_size: NA
v_call: TRBV14
cdr3_aa: CASSQTVSYNEQFF